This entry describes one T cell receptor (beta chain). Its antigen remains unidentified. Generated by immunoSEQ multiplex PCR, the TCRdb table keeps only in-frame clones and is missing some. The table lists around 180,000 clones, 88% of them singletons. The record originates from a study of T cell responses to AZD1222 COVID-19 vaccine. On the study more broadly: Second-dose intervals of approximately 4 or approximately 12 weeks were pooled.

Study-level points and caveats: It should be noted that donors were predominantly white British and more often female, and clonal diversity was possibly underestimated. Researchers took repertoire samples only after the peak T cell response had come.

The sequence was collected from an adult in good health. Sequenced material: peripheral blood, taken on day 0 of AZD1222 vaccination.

CDR3 DNA sequence: TGTGCCAGTAGTATAGGGGGGACTAGCAGACCCAATGAGCAGTTCTTC. Translated: CASSIGGTSRPNEQFF. This chain uses TRBV19 with TRBJ2-1; 9 bases agree with TRBD2. This CDR3 is 16 amino acids long. The V gene's germline CDR1 is LNHDA and CDR2 SQIVND (reference sequence). The ends lost 1 base at V and 6 bases at J; junction bases unmatched: 7.